The TCR beta chain under discussion was sequenced for a study of tumor-infiltrating lymphocytes in primary liver carcinoma. Looking at the study overall: Between about 4 and 11 cm across, the tumors were all of stage T1-T3 N0M0.

Study-wide findings and caveats: Paired tumor-adjacent and tumor-blood samples overlapped less than tumor region pairs did.

Of note for this clonotype: Its antigen is unknown. One end of the junction fails to match germline, which may point to a read error.

This CDR3 comprises 14 residues. The V gene's germline CDR1 is SGHDT and CDR2 YYEEEE. The researchers produced TCR beta cDNA from roughly 500 ng total RNA with a constant-region primer. Three-round nested multiplex PCR performed with slightly modified ARM-PCR produced the TCR beta libraries. It was with TRBV1-TRBV30 forward primers and a C-beta reverse primer that the first two PCR rounds were run, at roughly 10 cycles each. One entry per CDR3 protein, called by TCRdb with MiXCR from the multiplex PCR reads. This table holds approximately 40,000 distinct CDR3 sequences, 70% to 80% found once. Bulk tissue was left unsorted, and RNA and DNA were co-extracted from 20-30 mg of it. HBV chronically infected the treatment-naive patients.

The clonotype comes from a man aged 35-49 years with primary liver carcinoma and hepatitis B virus infection. The chain uses TRBV5-6 and TRBJ1-5; tentative D call: TRBD1 (5 bases). Sequencing used liver tumor tissue from sampling region 4. Subset noted: tumor region T4, right-lateral pole. The DNA for the CDR3 is TGTGCCGGCAGCTTCGGGGGGGGCAATCAGCCCCAGCATTTT. Protein: CAGSFGGGNQPQHF. The entire variable domain, with the rest obtained from reference TRBV5-6 and TRBJ1-5, is as follows: DAGVTQSPTHLIKTRGQQVTLRCSPKSGHDTVSWYQQALGQGPQFIFQYYEEEERQRGNFPDRFSGHQFPNYSSELNVNALLLGDSALYLCAGSFGGGNQPQHFGDGTRLSIL.